This T cell receptor beta chain emerged from a study of T cells in Graves' hyperthyroidism and ophthalmopathy. Study background: Peripheral blood was acquired at first diagnosis, ahead of any therapy whatsoever.

The source material, RNA transcripts, was used to amplify TCR beta CDR3 regions. During a first-round RT-PCR of the TCR CDR3, the HTBI primer set was used. TCRdb itself ran the multiplex PCR reads through MiXCR, one entry per CDR3 protein. Found here are about 560,000 distinct CDR3 sequences, over 15% of them singletons; the top ten hold about 17%. This CDR3 region has 13 residues. J lost 4 bases, V lost 4 bases, and 2 bases had no gene match. Study-wide findings and caveats: Researchers found most expanded thyroid clonotypes above 0.001 in blood as well.

The hyperthyroidism was newly diagnosed and had lasted under 2 months; the patients were aged 18 to 65. Researchers barred patients who had uncontrolled infection, other autoimmune disease, pregnancy or lactation. Many counts were recorded for this clonotype. Its antigen is currently unknown. The receptor was derived from a woman aged 18-29 years with Graves' hyperthyroidism. What was sequenced was blood. This chain joins TRBV12-3 or TRBV12-4 and TRBJ2-7; TRBD1 matches 9 bases. Written as DNA, the CDR3 is TGTGCCAGCAGTTCCGGGACAGGGTACGAGCAGTACTTC. It codes for CASSSGTGYEQYF.